The 12 T cell receptor beta chains presented below share a single source sample, sequenced in a study of shared clonotypes between healthy human individuals. The protocol was immunoSEQ multiplex PCR, while the TCRdb copy is restricted to in-frame clones and leaves out a portion. The sample holds over 850,000 clones; approximately 80% are singletons and the top ten take 0.52%. The specimen was memory CD4+ T cells from PBMCs. The subset denotes: CD45RA-negative fraction. All receptors derive from a man aged 18 to 29 in good health. Some clones in this sample may be carry-over from other donors' samples.

The chain couples TRBV28 to TRBJ2-2, with D possibly matching TRBD2 (6 bases). The germline gives CDR1 MDHEN, CDR2 SYDVKM. Trimming cost V 4 bases and J 5 bases, with 14 bases left between them. The CDR3 contains 15 residues. The CDR3 nucleotides are TGTGCCAGCAGTTCCCCAGGGAGGAGAACCGGGGAGCTGTTTTTT. Amino acid sequence: CASSSPGRRTGELFF.

This clone was detected a few times. The CDR3 region has the DNA TGTGCCAGCAGCCCCGGGGTCGGGGAGACCCAGTACTTC. Encoded protein: CASSPGVGETQYF. This chain connects TRBV7-3 to TRBJ2-5; maybe TRBD2 (5 bases). The CDR3 loop spans 13 amino acids. The V end lost 5 bases, the J end lost 5 bases, and 12 bases lay between the germline ends. Germline assignment: CDR1 SGHTA and CDR2 FQGTGA.

The V call is TRBV10-3, the J call TRBJ1-5; D gene uncertain. The CDR3 runs to 16 residues. Trimming removed 0 bases from V and 2 bases from J, with 11 bases in between. From germline, CDR1 is ENHRY and CDR2 SYGVKD. The CDR3 DNA is TGTGCCATCAGTGAGTCGCTTTCGGGTGGCAATCAGCCCCAGCATTTT. Translation gives CAISESLSGGNQPQHF.

A word on this clone: Distinct nucleotide sequences in the sample also encode this CDR3. The genes are TRBV6-5 and TRBJ2-7; D unclear. Trimming removed 0 bases at V and 2 bases at J, with 5 bases between. Germline V lookup: CDR1 MNHEY, CDR2 SVGAGI. The CDR3 consists of 13 residues. CDR3 nucleotide sequence: TGTGCCAGCAGTTACTCGGGGACCTACGAGCAGTACTTC. This gives the protein CASSYSGTYEQYF.

This clone was observed once. The rearrangement uses TRBV19 and TRBJ2-1, with 15 bases aligning to TRBD2. CDR3 length: 18 residues. From germline, CDR1 is LNHDA and CDR2 SQIVND (reference sequence). Trimming cost V 3 bases and J 1 base; bases outside gene matches: 4. The CDR3 DNA reads TGTGCCAGTAGTATCTCGGGACTAGCGGGAGGATCCTACAATGAGCAGTTCTTC. Its protein is CASSISGLAGGSYNEQFF.

This clone was recorded once. The chain couples TRBV5-1 to TRBJ2-1; 8 positions agree with TRBD2. V shed 4 bases, J shed 4 bases, and the junction held 7 bases outside the gene matches. CDR3 size: 15 residues. Germline loops: CDR1 SGHRS, CDR2 YFSETQ. CDR3 nucleotide sequence: TGCGCCAGCAGCGTAGGTAGCGGGGTTTACAATGAGCAGTTCTTC. This encodes CASSVGSGVYNEQFF.

The table lists this clone with a few counts. The chain carries TRBV30 and TRBJ1-1; D is uncertain. In germline, CDR1 is GTSNPN, CDR2 SVGIG (reference sequence). The V end was cut by 1 base, the J end by 6 bases, with 6 bases between. This CDR3 is built from 11 residues. The CDR3 here is CAWSGASEAFF. The DNA of the CDR3 is TGTGCCTGGAGTGGAGCGTCTGAAGCTTTCTTT. Full variable domain (missing parts from reference TRBV30 and TRBJ1-1): SQTIHQWPATLVQPVGSPLSLECTVEGTSNPNLYWYRQAAGRGLQLLFYSVGIGQISSEVPQNLSASRPQDRQFILSSKKLLLSDSGFYLCAWSGASEAFFGQGTRLTVV.

This clone was found once. The rearrangement links TRBV28 to TRBJ2-2, with unresolved D. The CDR3 has 15 residues. Germline-derived CDR1 and CDR2 are MDHEN and SYDVKM. The V and J ends lost 1 base and 0 bases respectively, with 6 bases between them. The CDR3 sequence: CASSLLRANTGELFF. The CDR3 DNA reads TGTGCCAGCAGTTTATTGAGAGCGAACACCGGGGAGCTGTTTTTT.

The rearrangement joins TRBV20-1 to TRBJ2-2; tentative D call: TRBD2 (6 bases). The CDR3 totals 11 residues. Germline-derived CDR1 and CDR2 are DFQATT and SNEGSKA (reference sequence). Trimming removed 6 bases at V and 10 bases at J, with 12 bases between. CDR3 region: CSAGGYTELFF. The CDR3 nucleotides are TGCAGTGCCGGGGGATATACGGAGCTGTTTTTT.

V is TRBV6-4 and J is TRBJ1-1; D gene ambiguous. Germline V gives CDR1 MRHNA, CDR2 SNTAGT. The CDR3 contains 14 residues. Trimming removed 0 bases at V and 5 bases at J, with 10 bases between. DNA of the CDR3: TGTGCCAGCAGTGACTCGAGCCTGGGGACTGAAGCTTTCTTT. Translated: CASSDSSLGTEAFF.

This clone was detected only once. The chain joins TRBV5-1 to TRBJ1-3, with 7 bases matching TRBD1. V shed 3 bases, J shed 8 bases, and the junction held 5 bases outside the gene matches. CDR1 SGHRS and CDR2 YFSETQ come from the germline V gene. The CDR3 totals 13 residues. In DNA, the CDR3 is TGCGCCAGCAGCTCCGGACAGGTGGACACCATATATTTT. Residues: CASSSGQVDTIYF.

This chain links TRBV28 with TRBJ2-1; tentatively, D is TRBD2 (6 bases). The V gene's germline CDR1 is MDHEN and CDR2 SYDVKM. The CDR3 length is 15 residues. The V and J ends lost 6 bases and 3 bases respectively, with 15 bases between them. CDR3 region: CASSFPSTSYNEQFF. In DNA form, the CDR3 reads TGTGCCAGCAGCTTCCCCTCGACTAGCTACAATGAGCAGTTCTTC.